This is a list of T cell receptor beta chains from one sample in a study of T cells in Graves' hyperthyroidism and ophthalmopathy. TCRdb re-called the multiplex PCR reads with MiXCR, one entry per CDR3 protein. The data contain hundreds of thousands of distinct CDR3 sequences, less than 15% of them singletons. Material for sequencing was blood. The receptors shown here come from a young woman with Graves' hyperthyroidism. Each CDR3 is given with its conserved first and last residue. A D gene is named only where the DNA matches it firmly. Clone size is not always given. Where it is, it says once, few, many or a class for expanded clones.

CDR3 length	D gene	clone size	V gene	J gene	CDR3 protein	CDR3 DNA
15	.	many	TRBV7-9	TRBJ1-1	CASSRGGSVNTEAFF	TGTGCCAGCAGCAGAGGGGGGTCGGTGAACACTGAAGCTTTCTTT
13	.	many	TRBV18	TRBJ1-6	CASSPPSGSPLHF	TGTGCCAGCTCACCACCATCGGGTTCACCCCTCCACTTT
14	TRBD1	many	TRBV5-1	TRBJ2-7	CASSIGTGTYEQYF	TGCGCCAGCAGCATCGGGACAGGGACGTACGAGCAGTACTTC
15	.	many	TRBV12-3/TRBV12-4	TRBJ2-7	CASSLSGTLVYEQYF	TGTGCCAGCAGTTTATCGGGGACTCTTGTTTACGAGCAGTACTTC
16	.	.	TRBV20-1	TRBJ1-2	CSARDLYRPSEYGYTF	TGCAGTGCTAGAGATCTATACAGGCCCTCGGAGTATGGCTACACCTTC
14	TRBD2	many	TRBV11-1	TRBJ2-7	CASSLSPTSNEQYF	TGTGCCAGCAGCTTATCTCCGACTAGCAATGAGCAGTACTTC
12	.	many	TRBV7-9	TRBJ2-7	CASSLVAGWQYF	TGTGCCAGCAGCTTAGTTGCGGGATGGCAGTACTTC
11	.	.	TRBV7-9	TRBJ2-1	CASSLVEGQFF	TGTGCCAGCAGCTTAGTCGAGGGGCAGTTCTTC
16	.	many	TRBV28	TRBJ2-7	CASSNARGVKNHEQYF	TGTGCCAGCAGTAACGCTAGGGGTGTAAAGAACCACGAGCAGTACTTC
16	TRBD1	many	TRBV20-1	TRBJ1-5	CSARGGAGGGRQPQHF	TGCAGTGCTAGAGGGGGGGCAGGGGGAGGTCGTCAGCCCCAGCATTTT
12	.	many	TRBV2	TRBJ2-1	CASSEFGQHEFF	TGTGCCAGCAGTGAATTTGGGCAGCATGAGTTCTTC
18	TRBD1	.	TRBV19	TRBJ2-1	CASSIDSHITGGAYEQFF	TGTGCCAGTAGTATAGACTCCCACATAACAGGGGGCGCCTATGAGCAGTTCTTC
14	TRBD1	.	TRBV28	TRBJ1-2	CATRYAGTENGYTF	TGTGCCACACGATATGCGGGGACAGAAAATGGCTACACCTTC
14	TRBD1	many	TRBV6-1	TRBJ1-2	CASSRGTGPGGYTF	TGTGCCAGCAGTCGCGGGACAGGCCCAGGAGGCTACACCTTC
14	TRBD1	many	TRBV3-1	TRBJ2-1	CASSPLTGAGEQFF	TGTGCCAGCAGCCCTCTCACAGGGGCGGGTGAGCAGTTCTTC
17	.	few	TRBV7-3	TRBJ2-1	CASSLRLTGGQENEQFF	TGTGCCAGCAGCTTGAGACTAACGGGGGGCCAAGAAAATGAGCAGTTCTTC
14	TRBD1	.	TRBV20-1	TRBJ1-6	CSAEDRGQTRPLHF	TGCAGTGCAGAGGACAGGGGGCAGACCAGACCCCTCCACTTT
15	.	.	TRBV24-1	TRBJ2-2	CATSEIGGNTGELFF	TGTGCCACCAGTGAGATAGGTGGGAACACCGGGGAGCTGTTTTTT
17	.	many	TRBV12-3/TRBV12-4	TRBJ2-3	CASRPIRATDATDTQYF	TGTGCCAGCAGGCCGATCAGGGCCACGGACGCCACAGATACGCAGTATTTT
13	.	many	TRBV28	TRBJ1-4	CASGAGDVEKLFF	TGTGCCAGTGGGGCAGGGGACGTTGAAAAACTGTTTTTT
15	.	.	TRBV12-5	TRBJ2-1	CASGHNRERGNEQFF	TGTGCTAGTGGTCACAACCGGGAGCGCGGGAATGAGCAGTTCTTC
16	.	.	TRBV4-1	TRBJ1-6	CASSQVGRGGRSPLHF	TGCGCCAGCAGCCAAGTTGGTCGGGGGGGAAGATCACCCCTCCACTTT
13	.	many	TRBV28	TRBJ1-2	CASIAHGGNGYTF	TGTGCCAGCATCGCCCATGGAGGGAACGGCTACACCTTC
17	.	.	TRBV20-1	TRBJ1-3	CSARDWSSKEAGNTIYF	TGCAGTGCTAGAGATTGGTCCTCTAAGGAAGCTGGAAACACCATATATTTT
15	.	many	TRBV20-1	TRBJ2-6	CSAEEGSSGANVLTF	TGCAGTGCAGAAGAAGGGAGCTCTGGGGCCAACGTCCTGACTTTC
16	.	few	TRBV30	TRBJ1-4	CAWSSTGRGSNEKLFF	TGTGCCTGGAGTTCCACCGGGAGGGGATCTAATGAAAAACTGTTTTTT
18	TRBD2	many	TRBV11-2	TRBJ2-7	CASSLVGAGGPFSYEQYF	TGTGCCAGCAGCTTAGTTGGGGCGGGAGGGCCATTCTCCTACGAGCAGTACTTC
18	TRBD2	many	TRBV5-1	TRBJ2-2	CASSLAPAGGPNTGELFF	TGCGCCAGCAGCTTGGCCCCAGCGGGAGGGCCGAACACCGGGGAGCTGTTTTTT
15	.	many	TRBV27	TRBJ2-2	CASSRGSANTGELFF	TGTGCCAGCAGCCGCGGATCAGCGAACACCGGGGAGCTGTTTTTT
14	.	few	TRBV19	TRBJ1-4	CASRRTVFNEKLFF	TGTGCCAGCCGGCGGACAGTTTTTAATGAAAAACTGTTTTTT
16	.	many	TRBV9	TRBJ1-1	CASSVAVRGGNTEAFF	TGTGCCAGCAGCGTAGCTGTGAGGGGCGGGAACACTGAAGCTTTCTTT
18	TRBD2	.	TRBV19	TRBJ2-6	CASSPRAGWSSGANVLTF	TGTGCCAGTAGCCCGAGAGCGGGGTGGAGCTCTGGGGCCAACGTCCTGACTTTC
14	TRBD1	many	TRBV18	TRBJ2-3	CASSSDRGADTQYF	TGTGCCAGCTCATCGGACAGGGGTGCAGATACGCAGTATTTT
16	TRBD1	many	TRBV6-4	TRBJ1-2	CASSDVSGTGGINYTF	TGTGCCAGCAGTGACGTCTCCGGGACAGGGGGGATTAACTACACCTTC
15	.	many	TRBV28	TRBJ2-3	CASIPEGRRPDTQYF	TGTGCCAGCATCCCGGAGGGGAGGAGGCCAGATACGCAGTATTTT
15	TRBD1	many	TRBV30	TRBJ1-1	CAWGGQAGAHTEAFF	TGTGCCTGGGGAGGACAGGCGGGGGCCCACACTGAAGCTTTCTTT
16	.	many	TRBV20-1	TRBJ2-3	CSVPSFRGRSTDTQYF	TGCAGTGTCCCTAGCTTCAGGGGACGCAGCACAGATACGCAGTATTTT
16	.	.	TRBV6-1	TRBJ1-6	CASSDPRGGKNSPLHF	TGTGCCAGCAGTGACCCCCGAGGGGGTAAGAATTCACCCCTCCACTTT
14	.	many	TRBV20-1	TRBJ2-1	CSAGGGRGYNEQFF	TGCAGTGCGGGAGGGGGGAGGGGATACAATGAGCAGTTCTTC
12	.	many	TRBV6-2/TRBV6-3	TRBJ2-7	CASSYLVGEQYF	TGTGCCAGCAGTTACTTGGTGGGGGAGCAGTACTTC
14	.	few	TRBV3-1	TRBJ2-7	CASSQLTSRYEQYF	TGTGCCAGCAGTCAACTAACGTCTCGGTACGAGCAGTACTTC
17	TRBD1	.	TRBV9	TRBJ2-3	CASSAEGGQGVLDTQYF	TGTGCCAGCAGCGCCGAGGGGGGACAGGGGGTTTTGGATACGCAGTATTTT
15	TRBD1	once	TRBV7-3	TRBJ1-1	CASSLGGQGRTEAFF	TGTGCCAGCAGCTTGGGGGGACAGGGGAGGACTGAAGCTTTCTTT
15	TRBD1	.	TRBV20-1	TRBJ2-3	CSARVPGQGTDTQYF	TGCAGTGCTAGAGTCCCGGGACAGGGAACAGATACGCAGTATTTT
12	.	.	TRBV7-3	TRBJ1-2	CASSLGGHGYTF	TGTGCCAGCAGCTTAGGAGGGCATGGCTACACCTTC
13	TRBD1	many	TRBV5-1	TRBJ1-1	CASSLAGTDEAFF	TGCGCCAGCAGCTTGGCCGGGACAGATGAAGCTTTCTTT
14	TRBD1	.	TRBV30	TRBJ1-5	CAFEGAMGNQPQHF	TGTGCCTTTGAGGGGGCTATGGGCAATCAGCCCCAGCATTTT
15	.	many	TRBV9	TRBJ2-2	CASSAMDFFTGELFF	TGTGCCAGCAGCGCAATGGACTTCTTCACCGGGGAGCTGTTTTTT
13	.	many	TRBV6-1	TRBJ1-1	CASSSLKITEAFF	TGTGCCAGCAGCTCACTCAAAATCACTGAAGCTTTCTTT
12	.	many	TRBV6-1	TRBJ2-1	CASSDSYNEQFF	TGTGCCAGCAGTGACAGCTACAATGAGCAGTTCTTC
13	.	few	TRBV20-1	TRBJ2-5	CSVMGGGVETQYF	TGCAGTGTGATGGGAGGGGGCGTGGAGACCCAGTACTTC
16	TRBD2	many	TRBV12-3/TRBV12-4	TRBJ2-3	CASSPLAGGPWDTQYF	TGTGCCAGCAGTCCGCTAGCGGGGGGGCCATGGGATACGCAGTATTTT
13	.	many	TRBV2	TRBJ1-1	CASSAEEGTEAFF	TGTGCCAGCAGTGCGGAGGAAGGTACTGAAGCTTTCTTT